Listed below are T cell receptor beta chains from one sample, sequenced in a study of shared clonotypes between healthy human individuals. Some clones are missing from TCRdb's copy, which holds only in-frame ones; the method was immunoSEQ multiplex PCR. Of more than 2 million clones listed, approximately 94% are singletons. The sequenced material came from naive CD8+ T cells sorted from blood. Source of these receptors: a man aged 18 to 29 in good health. Each CDR3 is given without its conserved first and last residue. The order of the fields is CDR3 length, J gene, V gene, CDR3 protein.

12	TRBJ2-7	TRBV5-4	ASHDWSRGDEQY
11	TRBJ1-1	TRBV5-6	ASSPSSGTEAF
11	TRBJ1-1	TRBV28	AGMTGENTEAF
11	TRBJ1-6	TRBV28	ASRGGPDSPLH
13	TRBJ2-1	TRBV7-6	ASSARLESSNEQF
12	TRBJ2-1	TRBV6-1	ASSESGFESRQF
10	TRBJ2-7	TRBV9	ASSPQGYEQY
12	TRBJ2-7	TRBV6-5	ASSYSAESYEQY
12	TRBJ2-3	TRBV7-6	ASSLTGGTDTQY
12	TRBJ1-4	TRBV7-9	ASSLSEYGEKLF
12	TRBJ2-2	TRBV7-2	ASSLWTGTGELF
14	TRBJ2-5	TRBV9	ASSVNSASGEETQY
10	TRBJ2-1	TRBV13	ASSLEGDGQF
14	TRBJ2-7	TRBV9	ASSVGTSGDSYEQY
13	TRBJ2-7	TRBV27	ASSLSSPPLYEQY
13	TRBJ2-3	TRBV9	ASSLSGTQTDTQY
11	TRBJ1-1	TRBV2	ASSDFGGPEAF
11	TRBJ1-1	TRBV2	ASRDTDRAEAF
11	TRBJ2-1	TRBV18	ASSPPPGGEQF
12	TRBJ2-7	TRBV9	ASSIYGTDYEQY
12	TRBJ2-2	TRBV7-9	ASSLGGNTGELF
12	TRBJ1-6	TRBV28	ASSFRPKVPPLH
13	TRBJ2-3	TRBV25-1	ASSAVGPGTDTQY
12	TRBJ1-2	TRBV27	ASGDGQRNYGYT
15	TRBJ2-2	TRBV19	ASSTLPGQGPTGELF
12	TRBJ2-5	TRBV28	ASSLIAAQETQY
11	TRBJ2-3	TRBV29-1	SVVSRGLDTQY
12	TRBJ1-6	TRBV19	ASSIRDYNSPLH
13	TRBJ2-3	TRBV13	ATLAGGPVADTQY
13	TRBJ1-4	TRBV7-9	ASSYRTGGDEKLF
12	TRBJ2-1	TRBV27	ASSPGTGYNEQF
14	TRBJ2-1	TRBV11-3	ASSLESGGTYNEQF
13	TRBJ2-7	TRBV7-9	ASALGGVPAAEQY
11	TRBJ1-1	TRBV6-6	ASSLGVKTEAF
15	TRBJ1-5	TRBV4-3	ASSPTLGQLSNQPQH
13	TRBJ2-3	TRBV11-3	ASSPGLESTDTQY
15	TRBJ2-2	TRBV7-8	ASSRLYVAEDTGELF
11	TRBJ2-7	TRBV25-1	ASSVGGSYEQY
12	TRBJ2-7	TRBV6-5	ASSYSKGEYEQY
11	TRBJ2-7	TRBV30	AWSDRSSYEQY
12	TRBJ2-7	TRBV27	ASTPVGRTPEQY
11	TRBJ2-5	TRBV6-5	ASSRDSWGTQY
11	TRBJ2-3	TRBV5-6	ASSLRRSDTQY
17	TRBJ2-6	TRBV13	ASSSPSGVSFTGANVLT
13	TRBJ2-3	TRBV9	ASSLYVTSTDTQY